These T cell receptor beta chains were read from a single sample in a study of beta chain features in type 1 diabetes. Sequenced by immunoSEQ multiplex PCR; TCRdb stores in-frame clones only, minus some. The sample has 200,000 to 250,000 clones; 9.6% are singletons. The sequenced material came from naive CD4+ T cells from blood. Every receptor here comes from a woman aged 18-29 years in good health. Both conserved end residues are part of each CDR3. The D gene is left open where the match is weak. Where a row states a size, it is once, few, many or the class of an expanded clone; other rows omit it.

D gene,J gene,V gene,clone size,CDR3 protein,CDR3 DNA
TRBD1,TRBJ1-5,TRBV7-2,few,CASSSWTGDGNQPQHF,TGTGCCAGCAGCTCCTGGACAGGGGACGGCAATCAGCCCCAGCATTTT
TRBD1,TRBJ2-5,TRBV5-8,.,CASSMGQGSQETQYF,TGTGCCAGCAGCATGGGACAGGGCTCTCAAGAGACCCAGTACTTC
TRBD2,TRBJ2-7,TRBV7-2,.,CASSVTSRPYEQYF,TGTGCCAGCAGCGTGACTAGCCGACCCTACGAGCAGTACTTC
.,TRBJ2-7,TRBV28,few,CASSFLGLYEQYF,TGTGCCAGCAGTTTCCTAGGCCTTTACGAGCAGTACTTC
.,TRBJ2-7,TRBV19,many,CASSIQGLSYEQYF,TGTGCCAGTAGTATCCAGGGGCTCTCCTACGAGCAGTACTTC
TRBD2,TRBJ2-5,TRBV18,.,CASSPLYSGEETQYF,TGTGCCAGCTCACCACTCTATAGCGGGGAAGAGACCCAGTACTTC
.,TRBJ1-1,TRBV11-2,few,CASSRGTGGTEAFF,TGTGCCAGCAGCCGCGGGACCGGGGGCACTGAAGCTTTCTTT
.,TRBJ1-5,TRBV19,.,CASTRRGRYQPQHF,TGTGCCAGTACTCGGCGGGGGCGGTATCAGCCCCAGCATTTT
TRBD1,TRBJ2-7,TRBV27,few,CASSLGQGGVQYF,TGTGCCAGCAGTCTCGGACAGGGAGGAGTGCAGTACTTC
TRBD2,TRBJ2-1,TRBV2,few,CASSFWTREGQFF,TGTGCCAGCAGTTTTTGGACTAGGGAGGGGCAGTTCTTC
TRBD2,TRBJ2-1,TRBV5-1,few,CASSLVISGTSSPYNEQFF,TGCGCCAGCAGCTTGGTTATTAGCGGGACGTCCTCCCCTTACAATGAGCAGTTCTTC
TRBD2,TRBJ2-3,TRBV18,few,CASSPQGLAVDTQYF,TGTGCCAGCTCACCACAGGGACTAGCGGTAGATACGCAGTATTTT
TRBD2,TRBJ2-5,TRBV5-4,few,CASSTKRGLYQETQYF,TGTGCCAGCAGCACAAAGCGGGGACTATACCAAGAGACCCAGTACTTC
TRBD1,TRBJ2-2,TRBV5-1,.,CASSGQGYTGELFF,TGCGCCAGCAGCGGACAGGGGTACACCGGGGAGCTGTTTTTT
.,TRBJ1-3,TRBV2,few,CASSESTGTGNTIYF,TGTGCCAGCAGTGAAAGTACAGGGACGGGAAACACCATATATTTT
TRBD1,TRBJ2-3,TRBV19,few,CASSPHGTGDVTDTQYF,TGTGCCAGTAGTCCTCATGGGACAGGGGACGTCACAGATACGCAGTATTTT
TRBD2,TRBJ2-3,TRBV6-1,few,CASSEWEGPTDTQYF,TGTGCCAGCAGTGAATGGGAGGGACCCACAGATACGCAGTATTTT
.,TRBJ1-2,TRBV29-1,few,CSVDRAFGGYTF,TGCAGCGTTGACAGGGCCTTCGGAGGCTACACCTTC
TRBD2,TRBJ2-7,TRBV6-6,few,CASQWAGESVEQYF,TGTGCCAGTCAATGGGCGGGAGAATCGGTCGAGCAGTACTTC
TRBD2,TRBJ2-3,TRBV7-9,.,CASRSSGGSADTQYF,TGTGCCAGCAGGTCTAGCGGGGGGAGCGCAGATACGCAGTATTTT
.,TRBJ1-5,TRBV6-1,few,CASSEISGWHQPQHF,TGTGCCAGCAGTGAAATTTCAGGGTGGCATCAGCCCCAGCATTTT
.,TRBJ2-1,TRBV10-2,few,CASSLGRELGGEQFF,TGCGCCAGCAGTTTGGGCAGGGAGCTCGGGGGTGAGCAGTTCTTC
TRBD1,TRBJ1-1,TRBV7-6,.,CASSLADRAGTEAFF,TGTGCCAGCAGCCTTGCGGACAGGGCTGGCACTGAAGCTTTCTTT
.,TRBJ2-7,TRBV25-1,few,CASSESGRGWEQYF,TGTGCCAGCAGTGAATCTGGTCGGGGGTGGGAGCAGTACTTC
TRBD2,TRBJ2-7,TRBV11-2,.,CASTRGGTSYEQYF,TGTGCCAGCACCCGCGGGGGGACCTCCTACGAGCAGTACTTC
TRBD1,TRBJ2-5,TRBV18,.,CASSLRQGETQYF,TGTGCCAGCTCACTAAGACAGGGAGAGACCCAGTACTTC
.,TRBJ2-7,TRBV5-5,few,CASSLYPGLEYF,TGTGCCAGCAGTTTATACCCGGGACTGGAGTACTTC
.,TRBJ2-2,TRBV11-1,.,CASSLEGPMTGELFF,TGTGCCAGCAGCTTAGAGGGGCCTATGACCGGGGAGCTGTTTTTT
.,TRBJ1-2,TRBV5-6,.,CASSLVPDSNYGYTF,TGTGCCAGCAGTCTCGTACCGGACAGTAACTATGGCTACACCTTC
.,TRBJ2-2,TRBV5-1,few,CASTPGANTGELFF,TGCGCCAGCACTCCAGGGGCGAACACCGGGGAGCTGTTTTTT
.,TRBJ1-1,TRBV7-3,few,CASSADGYTEAFF,TGTGCCAGCAGCGCTGACGGGTACACTGAAGCTTTCTTT
TRBD2,TRBJ2-5,TRBV18,.,CASSPPSPGLAGTETQYF,TGTGCCAGCTCACCACCTTCGCCGGGACTAGCGGGAACAGAGACCCAGTACTTC
TRBD2,TRBJ2-4,TRBV6-1,.,CASSERASGGLTKNIQYF,TGTGCCAGCAGTGAACGGGCTAGCGGGGGGTTGACCAAAAACATTCAGTACTTC
.,TRBJ2-7,TRBV9,few,CASSVSPEGEQYF,TGTGCCAGCAGCGTATCGCCGGAGGGGGAGCAGTACTTC
TRBD2,TRBJ2-1,TRBV7-2,few,CASSEGLAGLYEQFF,TGTGCCAGCAGCGAAGGACTAGCGGGATTGTATGAGCAGTTCTTC
TRBD1,TRBJ1-2,TRBV5-1,.,CASSLGGTDYGYTF,TGCGCCAGCAGCTTGGGTGGGACAGACTATGGCTACACCTTC
.,TRBJ1-1,TRBV30,.,CAWNVERGRAFF,TGTGCCTGGAACGTCGAACGGGGTAGAGCTTTCTTT
.,TRBJ2-3,TRBV7-8,few,CASSLHDRGDTQYF,TGTGCCAGCAGCTTACATGACCGAGGGGATACGCAGTATTTT
.,TRBJ2-1,TRBV2,.,CASSAGSSYNEQFF,TGTGCCAGCAGTGCGGGAAGCTCCTACAATGAGCAGTTCTTC
.,TRBJ2-7,TRBV7-9,.,CASSLAGQGFHEQYF,TGTGCCAGCAGCTTAGCGGGTCAGGGTTTCCACGAGCAGTACTTC
TRBD1,TRBJ1-2,TRBV5-4,.,CASSLRDRGKSGYTF,TGTGCCAGCAGCCTCCGGGACAGGGGGAAAAGTGGCTACACCTTC
.,TRBJ2-2,TRBV27,.,CASSFPQGTNTGELFF,TGTGCCAGCAGTTTCCCCCAGGGGACGAACACCGGGGAGCTGTTTTTT
.,TRBJ2-1,TRBV19,.,CASRGFKSSISSYNEQFF,TGTGCCAGTAGGGGATTTAAATCTAGCATTAGCTCCTACAATGAGCAGTTCTTC
.,TRBJ1-3,TRBV18,few,CASSRSSGNTIYF,TGTGCCAGCTCACGCAGCTCTGGAAACACCATATATTTT
.,TRBJ1-5,TRBV30,.,CAWSVSRGGIGYQPQHF,TGTGCCTGGAGTGTATCACGAGGGGGTATCGGCTATCAGCCCCAGCATTTT
TRBD1,TRBJ1-1,TRBV27,few,CASSLDRGDTEAFF,TGTGCCAGCAGTTTAGACAGGGGGGACACTGAAGCTTTCTTT
.,TRBJ2-1,TRBV19,many,CASSIRAGSSYNEQFF,TGTGCCAGTAGTATACGGGCGGGTAGCTCCTACAATGAGCAGTTCTTC
.,TRBJ2-1,TRBV7-9,many,CASSRVGNEQFF,TGTGCCAGCAGCCGTGTCGGGAATGAGCAGTTCTTC
.,TRBJ1-1,TRBV6-6,.,CASSYSTGEAFF,TGTGCCAGCAGTTACTCTACAGGTGAAGCTTTCTTT
.,TRBJ1-1,TRBV2,.,CASSGEGGNTEAFF,TGTGCCAGCAGTGGAGAAGGGGGGAACACTGAAGCTTTCTTT
.,TRBJ1-6,TRBV19,.,CASSTFRQATDNSPLHF,TGTGCCAGTAGTACCTTCAGACAGGCCACGGATAATTCACCCCTCCACTTT